One sample yielded the 29 T cell receptor beta chains listed below, sequenced in a study of sequential checkpoint blockade in melanoma. Treatment in this sample: randomized to nivolumab then ipilimumab (arm A) or the reverse (arm B). Sequencing was performed with immunoSEQ multiplex PCR; in TCRdb, only in-frame clones are kept and a portion is missing. The repertoire has approximately 5,700 clones, around three fifths of them found once; the top ten carry 43%. Here the sequenced sample was CD8+ T cells sorted from blood (inferred from file names), taken from a patient given nivolumab and ipilimumab in sequence. The receptors stem from a human donor with melanoma.

By share of the sample, this clone is medium-sized. The chain carries TRBV7-9 and TRBJ1-2, with D hard to call. V lost 1 base, J lost 7 bases, and 10 bases lay in between. Per germline, CDR1 SEHNR and CDR2 FQNEAQ (reference sequence). This CDR3 comprises 13 residues. CDR3 DNA sequence: TGTGCCAGCAGCTTAGGGACGGCGGGTGGCTACACCTTC. This gives the protein CASSLGTAGGYTF.

The chain couples TRBV4-3 to TRBJ2-2; possible D gene TRBD2, 6 bases. CDR3 size: 17 residues. The germline V and J ends were trimmed by 5 bases and 5 bases, with 21 bases remaining between them. Germline V gives CDR1 LGHNA, CDR2 YSLEER. The CDR3: CASSEGAGGVRTGELFF. In nucleotides, the CDR3 is TGCGCCAGCAGCGAAGGGGCTGGCGGGGTAAGGACCGGGGAGCTGTTTTTT.

The chain employs TRBV9 and TRBJ1-6, with a weak D call TRBD1 (5 bases). Germline V gives CDR1 SGDLS, CDR2 YYNGEE. Trimming pared 0 bases from V and 10 bases from J, leaving 20 bases between. This CDR3 has 17 amino acids. The CDR3 bases are TGTGCCAGCAGCGTAGGACAGAGAGGCCCCATTTCCTCACCCCTCCACTTT. Its translation: CASSVGQRGPISSPLHF.

The chain couples TRBV5-1 to TRBJ2-7, with 8 bases lining up with TRBD1. Germline CDR1 and CDR2: SGHRS and YFSETQ. CDR3 size: 15 residues. Losses at the gene ends were 0 bases for V and 2 bases for J; bases not matched to a gene: 4. In DNA form, the CDR3 reads TGCGCCAGCAGCTTGGAGACAGGGGCGGCCTACGAGCAGTACTTC. Amino acids: CASSLETGAAYEQYF.

The table lists this clone with a count of one. The chain carries TRBV18 and TRBJ2-3; 8 bases map to TRBD2. The junction had 2 bases not matched to a gene; V was cut back by 3 bases and J by 3 bases. CDR3 size: 14 residues. CDR1 and CDR2 (germline): KGHSH, LQKENI. The chain's CDR3 is CASSPGTRTDTQYF. Written as DNA, the CDR3 is TGTGCCAGCTCACCGGGGACTAGGACAGATACGCAGTATTTT. Full variable domain (rest looked up from reference TRBV18 and TRBJ2-3): NAGVMQNPRHLVRRRGQEARLRCSPMKGHSHVYWYRQLPEEGLKFMVYLQKENIIDESGMPKERFSAEFPKEGPSILRIQQVVRGDSAAYFCASSPGTRTDTQYFGPGTRLTVL.

The chain is built from TRBV11-2 and TRBJ2-7; possible D gene TRBD1, 6 bases. Trimming pared 5 bases from V and 2 bases from J, leaving 10 bases between. The length of the CDR3 is 13 residues. CDR1 and CDR2 from the germline V gene are SGHAT and FQNNGV. CDR3 nucleotide sequence: TGTGCCAGCAGCCTGGACAGACCCTACGAGCAGTACTTC. It encodes CASSLDRPYEQYF.

The sample holds a few counts of this clone. The rearrangement links TRBV14 to TRBJ2-1, with 8 positions matching TRBD1. CDR1 and CDR2 (germline): SGHDN, FVKESK. The CDR3 covers 18 residues. V lost 5 bases, J lost 1 base, and 13 bases stayed unmatched. CDR3 coding DNA: TGTGCCAGCAGCTTAGTCTTCGGGACAGGAGGGTCCTACAATGAGCAGTTCTTC. Translating it yields CASSLVFGTGGSYNEQFF. Looking up the rest from reference TRBV14 and TRBJ2-1 gives the full variable domain: EAGVTQFPSHSVIEKGQTVTLRCDPISGHDNLYWYRRVMGKEIKFLLHFVKESKQDESGMPNNRFLAERTGGTYSTLKVQPAELEDSGVYFCASSLVFGTGGSYNEQFFGPGTRLTVL.

The genes are TRBV5-6 and TRBJ2-7; 10 positions agree with TRBD1. The CDR3 spans 16 residues. CDR1 and CDR2 (germline): SGHDT, YYEEEE. V lost 3 bases and J lost 3; bases outside the gene matches: 9. For the CDR3, the DNA is TGTGCCAGCAGCTGGGGTCTTGGGACAGGGGACTACGAGCAGTACTTC. Its translation is CASSWGLGTGDYEQYF.

The CDR3 nucleotides read TGTGCCAGAAGCCTGACAGGGGACGCGGATACGCAGTATTTT. Its translation: CARSLTGDADTQYF. This rearrangement joins TRBV5-3 to TRBJ2-3, with TRBD1 matching over 8 bases. TRBV5-3 is known as an ORF, though its function is uncertain. With 4 bases clipped from V and 6 bases from J, the junction kept 7 bases outside the gene matches. There are 14 residues in the CDR3.

The V and J genes are TRBV7-9 and TRBJ1-1, with no clear D. V was cut by 4 bases and J by 7 bases, with 13 bases left in between. The CDR3 runs 13 residues. In germline, CDR1 is SEHNR, CDR2 FQNEAQ (reference sequence). The CDR3 reads CASSSGNLDEAFF. The CDR3 region has the DNA TGTGCCAGCAGCTCCGGGAACCTCGATGAAGCTTTCTTT.

This clone turned up a few times. The chain is built from TRBV6-4 and TRBJ1-1; D unclear. The ends were cut back, 2 bases at V and 7 bases at J, with 11 bases in the middle. Germline V CDR1 and CDR2: MRHNA, SNTAGT. The CDR3 runs to 13 residues. The CDR3 region has the DNA TGTGCCAGCAGTGACGGAGATTTTGATGAAGCTTTCTTT. Its protein is CASSDGDFDEAFF.

V is TRBV4-1 and J is TRBJ2-7, with D maybe TRBD1 (6 bases). The germline V gene encodes CDR1 MGHRA and CDR2 YSYEKL. V was trimmed by 0 bases and J by 4 bases, leaving 13 bases between them. This CDR3 contains 15 residues. The CDR3 region has the DNA TGCGCCAGCAGCCAAGATCCGGCAGGGGAGTACGAGCAGTACTTC. Its translation is CASSQDPAGEYEQYF.

This clone was picked up a small number of times. This chain connects TRBV9 to TRBJ2-3; TRBD2 aligns across 7 bases. Germline CDR1 SGDLS, CDR2 YYNGEE. The CDR3 loop spans 14 amino acids. With 4 bases clipped from V and 4 bases from J, the junction kept 6 bases outside the gene matches. CDR3 bases: TGTGCCAGCAGCCCCGGCGGGGGACCAGATACGCAGTATTTT. Translation: CASSPGGGPDTQYF.

The rearrangement joins TRBV27 to TRBJ1-5; 7 bases match TRBD1. Germline CDR1 and CDR2: MNHEY and SMNVEV (reference sequence). V gave up 5 bases and J gave up 1 base; unmatched junction bases: 2. This CDR3 comprises 14 residues. The chain's CDR3 is CASSHRGSNQPQHF. In DNA, the CDR3 is TGTGCCAGCAGTCACAGGGGCAGCAATCAGCCCCAGCATTTT.

The CDR3 region has the DNA TGCGCCAGCAGCCAAGACCATCTCCCACTAGCGGGGGGAGAGACCCAGTACTTC. Its protein product is CASSQDHLPLAGGETQYF. V usage is TRBV4-3 and J usage is TRBJ2-5; 12 bases match TRBD2. Germline V gene lookup returns CDR1 LGHNA and CDR2 YSLEER. The CDR3 has 18 residues. Trimming at V came to 0 bases and at J to 4 bases, leaving 9 bases not matched to a gene.

The chain joins TRBV25-1 to TRBJ1-2; maybe TRBD1 (5 bases). Germline-derived CDR1 and CDR2 are MGHDK and SYGVNS. Trimming removed 4 bases from V and 5 bases from J, with 17 bases in between. The CDR3 sequence is 15 residues long. CDR3 bases: TGTGCCAGCAGTGCCCGAACAGGTTCAATATATGGCTACACCTTC. It specifies CASSARTGSIYGYTF.

About this clone itself: Sequence at one end of the junction differs from germline and may be a read error. The gene calls are TRBV15 and TRBJ2-5; tentative D call: TRBD2 (5 bases). This CDR3 contains 15 residues. Germline CDR1 LNHNV, CDR2 YYDKDF (reference sequence). The CDR3 nucleotides read TGTGCCACCAGCGGAGAGGGCCGATACCAAGAGACCCAGTACTTC. Its translation: CATSGEGRYQETQYF.

This clone turned up a few times. The chain carries TRBV19 and TRBJ1-4; TRBD1 aligns across 8 bases. Germline assignment: CDR1 LNHDA and CDR2 SQIVND (reference sequence). The CDR3 covers 15 residues. The ends lost 5 bases at V and 3 bases at J; junction bases unmatched: 5. The CDR3 spells CASSSRDRPNEKLFF. CDR3 sequence (DNA): TGTGCCAGTAGTTCCCGGGACAGGCCTAATGAAAAACTGTTTTTT.

The gene calls are TRBV6-5 and TRBJ2-7; 8 bases line up with TRBD2. CDR3 length equals 15 residues. CDR1 and CDR2 from the germline V gene are MNHEY and SVGAGI. Trimming cost V 2 bases and J 2 bases; bases outside gene matches: 5. Written as DNA, the CDR3 is TGTGCCAGCAGTTACGGGGGCGGGGGGACCTACGAGCAGTACTTC. It specifies CASSYGGGGTYEQYF.

This rearrangement joins TRBV5-4 to TRBJ2-3; the D gene is possibly TRBD2 (6 bases). V lost 0 bases and J lost 6, with 14 bases in between. CDR3 length: 15 amino acids. CDR1 and CDR2 from the germline V gene are SGHNT and YYREEE (reference sequence). For the CDR3, the DNA is TGTGCCAGCAGCTTGGGGGGAGGCTTCGGTGATACGCAGTATTTT. This encodes CASSLGGGFGDTQYF.

The J gene is TRBJ2-7, the V gene TRBV18; D unclear. Germline values: CDR1 KGHSH, CDR2 LQKENI. V lost 6 bases and J 2 bases, leaving 11 bases between the germline ends. This CDR3 is built from 13 residues. In nucleotides, the CDR3 is TGTGCCAGCTCTAGAAACTTGGCCTACGAGCAGTACTTC. Its translation: CASSRNLAYEQYF.

V and J are TRBV4-3 and TRBJ2-5, with D possibly matching TRBD2 (6 bases). The DNA end is more similar to TRBJ2-7, so the J call may be wrong. CDR1 and CDR2 (germline): LGHNA, YSLEER. The CDR3 has 15 residues. CDR3 in DNA: TGCGCCAGCAGCCAAGCCTCTGGGGAGGCTAACGAGCAGTACTTC. This translates into CASSQASGEANEQYF.

The V gene is TRBV2, the J gene TRBJ2-1; 11 bases line up with TRBD2. J lost 7 bases, V lost 5 bases, and 10 bases had no gene match. Germline CDR1 reads SNHLY; CDR2 reads FYNNEI. The CDR3 consists of 16 residues. DNA for the CDR3: TGTGCCAGCAGTCAAATAGCGGGGGGGCCGAGGAATGAGCAGTTCTTC. Translated: CASSQIAGGPRNEQFF. Looking up the rest from reference TRBV2 and TRBJ2-1 gives the full variable domain: EPEVTQTPSHQVTQMGQEVILRCVPISNHLYFYWYRQILGQKVEFLVSFYNNEISEKSEIFDDQFSVERPDGSNFTLKIRSTKLEDSAMYFCASSQIAGGPRNEQFFGPGTRLTVL.

The rearrangement uses TRBV28 and TRBJ1-1; a possible D gene is TRBD1 (5 bases). Trimming took 5 bases from V and 4 from J, leaving 8 bases between them. This CDR3 has 12 amino acids. Germline V lookup: CDR1 MDHEN, CDR2 SYDVKM. The CDR3 nucleotides are TGTGCCAGCAGTCCCCAGGGCACTGAAGCTTTCTTT. This gives the protein CASSPQGTEAFF. The whole variable domain, filled in from reference TRBV28 and TRBJ1-1, reads DVKVTQSSRYLVKRTGEKVFLECVQDMDHENMFWYRQDPGLGLRLIYFSYDVKMKEKGDIPEGYSVSREKKERFSLILESASTNQTSMYLCASSPQGTEAFFGQGTRLTVV.

This clone was detected a few times. The chain has TRBV4-3 and TRBJ2-5, with TRBD1 matching over 7 bases. V was clipped by 0 bases and J by 5 bases; unmatched bases: 15. Germline CDR1 reads LGHNA; CDR2 reads YSLEER. The length of the CDR3 is 18 residues. CDR3 in DNA: TGCGCCAGCAGCCAAGATCTGTTGTCGACAGGGTTGCACGAGACCCAGTACTTC. Translated: CASSQDLLSTGLHETQYF.

The chain is built from TRBV6-6 and TRBJ1-5; 7 positions agree with TRBD1. The CDR3 is made up of 14 amino acids. The junction had 5 bases not matched to a gene; V was cut back by 2 bases and J by 7 bases. Germline V gives CDR1 MNHNY, CDR2 SVGAGI (reference sequence). The CDR3 DNA follows: TGTGCCAGCAGTTACCAGGACAGGAAACAGCCCCAGCATTTT. This translates into CASSYQDRKQPQHF.

This clone appeared a single time. A far larger clone differs by one base, so this is likely a read error. CDR3 DNA: TGTGCCAGCGCTCCCGGGACAGGGGGCTACGAGCAGTACTTC. This sequence encodes CASAPGTGGYEQYF. This chain joins TRBV7-6 and TRBJ2-7; TRBD1 matches at 11 bases. Germline CDR1 SGHVS, CDR2 FNYEAQ. J gave up 3 bases and V 8 bases, and 6 bases lay outside the gene matches. The CDR3 spans 14 residues.

The chain has TRBV6-4 and TRBJ2-3; TRBD2 matches 7 bases. J gave up 2 bases and V 6 bases, and 8 bases lay outside the gene matches. Germline loops: CDR1 MRHNA, CDR2 SNTAGT. The CDR3 is made up of 15 amino acids. This CDR3 reads CASSASGEFTDTQYF. The CDR3 bases are TGTGCCAGCAGCGCGAGCGGGGAGTTCACAGATACGCAGTATTTT.

V and J are TRBV4-3 and TRBJ1-4, with 9 nucleotides matching TRBD1. The length of the CDR3 is 17 residues. The ends lost 3 bases at V and 8 bases at J; junction bases unmatched: 13. Germline V gene sequence: CDR1 LGHNA, CDR2 YSLEER. The CDR3 nucleotides read TGCGCCAGCAGCCACATAGGCCCCGGGACAGGGAGGGAAAAACTGTTTTTT. Its protein is CASSHIGPGTGREKLFF.